These 26 T cell receptor beta chains share one sample of origin, sequenced in a study of T cells in Graves' hyperthyroidism and ophthalmopathy. Template material for amplifying TCR beta CDR3 regions consisted of RNA transcripts. First-round RT-PCR targeting the TCR CDR3 was performed with the HTBI primer set. TCRdb reprocessed the multiplex PCR reads via MiXCR and lists one record per CDR3 protein. Found here are 300,000 to 500,000 distinct CDR3 sequences, over 13% of them singletons; the top ten hold over 25%. Sequencing input: blood. The source of these receptors is a man between 50 and 59 years old with Graves' ophthalmopathy.

The J gene is TRBJ1-1, the V gene TRBV14; 8 nucleotides align to TRBD1. CDR1 and CDR2 from the germline V gene are SGHDN and FVKESK. Losses at the gene ends were 4 bases for V and 1 base for J; bases not matched to a gene: 14. The CDR3 covers 18 residues. The CDR3 DNA follows: TGTGCCAGCAGCCCTACCGGGACAGGCTCCCTCGGGAACACTGAAGCTTTCTTT. It is translated as CASSPTGTGSLGNTEAFF. The full variable domain, in which reference TRBV14 and TRBJ1-1 provide the parts outside the CDR3, is EAGVTQFPSHSVIEKGQTVTLRCDPISGHDNLYWYRRVMGKEIKFLLHFVKESKQDESGMPNNRFLAERTGGTYSTLKVQPAELEDSGVYFCASSPTGTGSLGNTEAFFGQGTRLTVV.

V gene TRBV28 combines with J gene TRBJ2-7; D is perhaps TRBD2 (7 bases). Germline V gene data show CDR1 as MDHEN and CDR2 as SYDVKM. The CDR3 spans 15 residues. The V end was cut by 5 bases, the J end by 2 bases, with 16 bases between. CDR3 nucleotide sequence: TGTGCCAGCAGTGGGGGGGCAGGGGCCGCCTACGAGCAGTACTTC. This codes for CASSGGAGAAYEQYF. Drawing the rest from reference TRBV28 and TRBJ2-7, the complete variable domain is DVKVTQSSRYLVKRTGEKVFLECVQDMDHENMFWYRQDPGLGLRLIYFSYDVKMKEKGDIPEGYSVSREKKERFSLILESASTNQTSMYLCASSGGAGAAYEQYFGPGTRLTVT.

This clonotype was seen more than once but under ten times. The chain carries TRBV2 and TRBJ2-3, with 10 bases aligning to TRBD2. This CDR3 spans 15 amino acids. Germline V gene sequence: CDR1 SNHLY, CDR2 FYNNEI. J was trimmed by 6 bases and V by 7 bases; bases with no gene match: 10. The CDR3 protein is CASTRLAGDVDTQYF. The CDR3 bases are TGTGCCAGCACGCGGCTAGCGGGAGACGTGGATACGCAGTATTTT.

This clonotype was seen ten or more times. The chain combines TRBV5-1 with TRBJ2-1; 10 positions match TRBD1. CDR1 is SGHRS, CDR2 YFSETQ, per germline. This CDR3 contains 14 residues. Germline trimming cut 6 bases from V and 9 bases from J; bases unmatched to any gene: 9. CDR3 sequence: CASTRDRGHSEQFF. DNA of the CDR3: TGCGCCAGCACCCGCGACAGGGGGCATAGTGAGCAGTTCTTC.

This clonotype was seen only a few times. The rearrangement links TRBV5-1 to TRBJ2-5; 7 nucleotides line up with TRBD1. CDR3 length: 16 amino acids. Germline CDR1 is SGHRS and CDR2 is YFSETQ. V dropped 0 bases and J dropped 7; count of bases not matched to a gene: 12. The CDR3 loop is CASSLELGQPTGTQYF. For the CDR3, the DNA is TGCGCCAGCAGCTTGGAGTTGGGACAGCCCACCGGGACCCAGTACTTC.

The chain combines TRBV6-1 with TRBJ1-5; a weak D match, TRBD1 (6 bases). Germline CDR1 reads MNHNS; CDR2 reads SASEGT. The CDR3 runs 12 residues. V lost 5 bases and J 10 bases, leaving 12 bases between the germline ends. Here the CDR3 DNA reads TGTGCCAGCAGTATTATACAGGGCCCCCAGCATTTT. Translated, it gives CASSIIQGPQHF.

This clonotype was seen repeatedly, ten times or more. The chain combines TRBV5-1 with TRBJ2-3; D is unclear. Deletions cut 1 base from V and 4 bases from J, with 10 bases between. Germline V gene sequence: CDR1 SGHRS, CDR2 YFSETQ. The CDR3 is 14 amino acids. The CDR3 sequence: CASSLRQSADTQYF. The DNA of the CDR3 is TGCGCCAGCAGCTTGAGGCAGTCAGCAGATACGCAGTATTTT.

This clonotype was counted between two and nine times. The chain combines TRBV12-3 or TRBV12-4 with TRBJ1-5; weak D call: TRBD1 (6 bases). Trimming removed 5 bases from V and 4 bases from J, with 12 bases in between. The CDR3 sequence is 14 residues long. CDR3 nucleotide sequence: TGTGCCAGCAGTCAACAGGGTTCTAATCAGCCCCAGCATTTT. Amino acids: CASSQQGSNQPQHF.

There are a few counts of this clonotype. V gene TRBV19 combines with J gene TRBJ2-1; D gene ambiguous. Trimming took off 3 bases at V and 6 bases at J, with 6 bases between the two ends. The CDR3 totals 12 residues. CDR1 and CDR2 (germline): LNHDA, SQIVND (reference sequence). As DNA, the CDR3 is TGTGCCAGTAGTATTAGCATCAATGAGCAGTTCTTC. Its translation: CASSISINEQFF. The whole variable domain, remainder taken from reference TRBV19 and TRBJ2-1, is DGGITQSPKYLFRKEGQNVTLSCEQNLNHDAMYWYRQDPGQGLRLIYYSQIVNDFQKGDIAEGYSVSREKKESFPLTVTSAQKNPTAFYLCASSISINEQFFGPGTRLTVL.

Remarks on this clonotype: A much bigger clone sits one base away, suggesting this may be a read error. V usage is TRBV18 and J usage is TRBJ2-2; D is possibly TRBD1 (6 bases). Germline loops: CDR1 KGHSH, CDR2 LQKENI. This CDR3 is built from 15 residues. The DNA for the CDR3 is TGTGCCAGCTCACCATCGGGACACTACACCGGGGAGCTGGTTTTT. It encodes CASSPSGHYTGELVF.

The gene calls are TRBV10-3 and TRBJ2-3; D remains ambiguous. Germline CDR1 reads ENHRY; CDR2 reads SYGVKD. The CDR3 is 15 residues long. The V gene lost 2 bases and the J gene lost 4 bases, with 13 bases spanning the gap. The CDR3 loop reads CAISERRDRADTQYF. The CDR3, as DNA: TGTGCCATCAGTGAGCGGCGTGATAGGGCAGATACGCAGTATTTT.

V and J are TRBV19 and TRBJ2-4, with D perhaps given as TRBD1 or TRBD2 (5 bases each). CDR3 length: 22 residues. In germline, CDR1 is LNHDA, CDR2 SQIVND (reference sequence). Between the trimmed V and J ends, which lost 1 base and 0 bases, there was a span of 28 bases. The CDR3 protein is CASSIGSGGEIRDAIAKNIQYF. In nucleotides, the CDR3 is TGTGCCAGTAGTATAGGGTCCGGAGGCGAAATCAGGGATGCCATAGCCAAAAACATTCAGTACTTC.

The chain recombines TRBV2 with TRBJ1-5; D ambiguous. The CDR3 runs 14 residues. Germline V gene data show CDR1 as SNHLY and CDR2 as FYNNEI. V lost 6 bases to trimming and J lost 6 bases, with 15 bases between them. DNA of the CDR3: TGTGCCAGCAGAACGACATGGGGATCTCAGCCCCAGCATTTT. As protein: CASRTTWGSQPQHF.

This clonotype was counted at least ten times. The V and J genes are TRBV24-1 and TRBJ1-1; D might be TRBD1 (6 bases). Trimming pared 7 bases from V and 0 bases from J, leaving 14 bases between. From germline, CDR1 is KGHDR and CDR2 SFDVKD. This CDR3 is 15 amino acids long. Written as DNA, the CDR3 is TGTGCCACCAGCTCAGCGGGGGGCTTGAACACTGAAGCTTTCTTT. Encoded protein: CATSSAGGLNTEAFF.

The chain joins TRBV30 to TRBJ1-1, with a weak D call TRBD1 (5 bases). Deletions cut 5 bases from V and 1 base from J, with 5 bases between. This CDR3 comprises 11 residues. Germline V gives CDR1 GTSNPN, CDR2 SVGIG (reference sequence). CDR3 sequence reads: CAWGQNTEAFF. The CDR3 DNA reads TGTGCCTGGGGACAGAACACTGAAGCTTTCTTT.

This clonotype was seen repeatedly, ten times or more. The V gene is TRBV20-1, the J gene TRBJ2-5; 8 bases are shared with TRBD1. CDR1 is DFQATT, CDR2 SNEGSKA, per germline (reference sequence). The CDR3 extends over 16 amino acids. The V segment lost 3 bases and the J segment 5 bases; nucleotides outside the gene matches: 14. CDR3 sequence: CSASRELNRGWETQYF. In DNA form, the CDR3 reads TGCAGTGCTAGCCGCGAGCTGAACAGGGGGTGGGAGACCCAGTACTTC.

This clonotype was detected many times. This chain uses TRBV5-1 with TRBJ2-7, with TRBD1 identical over 7 bases. The CDR3 is 14 residues long. Trimming cost V 0 bases and J 5 bases; bases outside gene matches: 5. Germline V gene data show CDR1 as SGHRS and CDR2 as YFSETQ. The CDR3 bases are TGCGCCAGCAGCTTGGTTCGTCAGGGGGACGAGCAGTACTTC. This sequence encodes CASSLVRQGDEQYF.

The J gene is TRBJ2-3, the V gene TRBV24-1, with D hard to call. CDR1 is KGHDR and CDR2 is SFDVKD in the germline V gene. Trimming took off 1 base at V and 2 bases at J, with 6 bases between the two ends. The CDR3 has 14 residues. The CDR3 DNA reads TGTGCCACCAGTGATTTCCAGAACACAGATACGCAGTATTTT. Protein: CATSDFQNTDTQYF.

This clonotype has just a few counts. The chain employs TRBV19 and TRBJ2-7; 10 nucleotides match TRBD2. Germline values: CDR1 LNHDA, CDR2 SQIVND (reference sequence). The CDR3 is made up of 12 amino acids. The CDR3 sequence is CACSSGSYEQYF. CDR3 DNA: TGTGCTTGCTCTAGCGGGAGTTACGAGCAGTACTTC.

This clonotype appeared many times. The DNA for the CDR3 is TGTGCCAGCTTATCCAATGGAGGGTTCTACGAGCAGTACTTC. Protein product: CASLSNGGFYEQYF. The chain has TRBV2 and TRBJ2-7; possible D gene TRBD2, 6 bases. V was pared by 8 bases and J by 3 bases, with 17 bases between. The CDR3 sequence is 14 residues long. Germline assignment: CDR1 SNHLY and CDR2 FYNNEI.

The rearrangement links TRBV30 to TRBJ2-6; 8 bases align to TRBD1. The junction had 6 bases not matched to a gene; V was cut back by 2 bases and J by 3 bases. This CDR3 is built from 16 residues. CDR1 and CDR2 from the germline V gene are GTSNPN and SVGIG (reference sequence). DNA of the CDR3: TGTGCCTGGAGTCTTGCAGGGGGCGGTGGGGCCAACGTCCTGACTTTC. This translates into CAWSLAGGGGANVLTF.

This clonotype was counted between two and nine times. The rearrangement uses TRBV27 and TRBJ1-5; 7 bases line up with TRBD1. This CDR3 region has 14 residues. Per germline, CDR1 MNHEY and CDR2 SMNVEV (reference sequence). Trimming at V came to 4 bases and at J to 3 bases, leaving 3 bases not matched to a gene. DNA for the CDR3: TGTGCCAGCAGTTCGACAGGGTACAATCAGCCCCAGCATTTT. This sequence encodes CASSSTGYNQPQHF.

The chain combines TRBV19 with TRBJ2-1, with TRBD1 matching over 10 bases. Trimming took 3 bases from V and 7 from J; bases not matched to a gene: 6. CDR1 LNHDA and CDR2 SQIVND come from the germline V gene (reference sequence). CDR3 length: 15 amino acids. The CDR3 reads CASSISGQGWNEQFF. The CDR3 coding sequence is TGTGCCAGTAGTATTTCGGGACAGGGGTGGAATGAGCAGTTCTTC.

This clonotype was found many times. The chain couples TRBV7-2 to TRBJ1-6, with D uncertain. The CDR3 sequence is 14 residues long. Trimming left V 5 bases short and J 10 bases short, with 15 bases between. CDR1 is SGHTA and CDR2 is FQGNSA in the germline V gene. CDR3 residues: CASSPSLRGSPLHF. The DNA of the CDR3 is TGTGCCAGCAGCCCCAGTCTTCGGGGATCACCCCTCCACTTT.

This clonotype came up many times. V usage is TRBV20-1 and J usage is TRBJ2-7; D possibly matches TRBD1 or TRBD2 (5 bases each). The CDR3 totals 12 residues. Between the trimmed V and J ends, which lost 4 bases and 3 bases, there was a span of 10 bases. CDR1 is DFQATT, CDR2 SNEGSKA, per germline (reference sequence). The CDR3 region has the DNA TGCAGTGCTAAACAGGACTTCTACGAGCAGTACTTC. It encodes CSAKQDFYEQYF.

This clonotype turned up a few times. The CDR3: CASSYDSHLPQHF. CDR3 bases: TGTGCCAGCAGTTACGACAGCCATTTGCCCCAGCATTTT. The chain employs TRBV6-6 and TRBJ1-5, with a possible D match to TRBD1 (5 bases). CDR1 is MNHNY and CDR2 is SVGAGI in the germline V gene (reference sequence). V gave up 2 bases and J gave up 9 bases, with 11 bases separating them. The CDR3 covers 13 residues.